This TCR beta chain was observed in a study of CD4 T cells in relation to SARS-CoV-2 and coronaviruses. The unexposed donors gave CD4+ T cells in about 2011-2018, prior to COVID-19. The cells were cultured for approximately ten days before CD4+ T cells were isolated. The ends lost 3 bases at V and 5 bases at J; junction bases unmatched: 7. CDR3 size: 14 residues. Germline V gives CDR1 SGHRS, CDR2 YFSETQ. Sequencing was performed with immunoSEQ multiplex PCR; in TCRdb, only in-frame clones are kept and a portion is missing. In the table there are 20,000 to 25,000 clones, approximately 80% of which are singletons. Points on this clone: Its antigen is undetermined.

The genes are TRBV5-1 and TRBJ1-2; TRBD1 aligns across 7 bases. Sample: CD4+ T cells from PBMCs, cultured in vitro. This sequence originates from a human donor in good health. CDR3 in DNA: TGCGCCAGCAGCTACGGACAGGCCTTTTATGGCTACACCTTC. This codes for CASSYGQAFYGYTF.